The TCR beta chain under discussion was sequenced for a study of T cells after yellow fever vaccination. V shed 0 bases and J 2 bases; nucleotides not matched to a gene: 4. Germline V CDR1 and CDR2: SGHRS, YFSETQ. The CDR3 totals 17 residues. Study observations and caveats: Reappearance after the booster was seen for most primary-vaccination clones, at 95% to 98% CD4 and 85% to 90% CD8. Across the CD4 and CD8 compartments, a small share of clonotypes was present in both. Secondary responses were weaker yet peaked faster, day 5 versus 15.

A remark on this clonotype: Antigen specificity is unknown.

A 5'RACE template-switching step, the method used to make TCR cDNA, added a universal primer site and UMIs. Via MiXCR, TCRdb re-called the 5' RACE reads, giving one row per CDR3 protein. The data hold about 320,000 distinct CDR3 sequences, with about 11% observed a single time. The sequencing here drew on CD4+ T cells sorted from PBMCs, taken 45 days after the yellow fever booster vaccination. This receptor was identified in a man aged 18 to 30 who received the YFV17D yellow fever vaccine. The chain carries TRBV5-1 and TRBJ2-5, with 13 bases identical to TRBD2. The CDR3 region is CASSLAPGLAGQETQYF. CDR3 DNA: TGCGCCAGCAGCTTGGCTCCGGGACTAGCGGGACAAGAGACCCAGTACTTC.